This T cell receptor (beta chain) derives from a study of spatial heterogeneity in lung cancer (dated by TCRdb to the late 2010s). Regarding the research as a whole: More beta-chain than alpha-chain transcripts were consistently detected, likely reflecting higher beta-chain transcript abundance. In the raw uncorrected reads, each unique combination of TCR and UMI appeared more than ten times on average. In non-small cell lung cancer, the study quantitatively compared TCR alpha and beta repertoires across several tumor regions, matched nontumor lung, and blood. The study linked features of the TCR repertoire to counts of nonsynonymous mutations, which were determined by whole-exome sequencing of tumor tissue. Both alpha and beta chains were TCR-sequenced in 210 or so tumor regions, roughly 70 matched nontumor lung samples and 55 to 60 PBMC samples obtained at surgery. On the study overall, not on this receptor specifically: Ubiquitous expanded tumor TCRs showed up in blood more often at tumor resection than at routine follow-up. Confirming at a functional level the hypothesis that regional TCRs recognize regional mutations was considered to require additional single-cell paired TCR alpha and beta sequencing.

The cysteine opens and the phenylalanine closes a CDR3 of 15 amino acids. The read is trimmed to its CDR3 DNA, 45 bases read in frame from base 1. Per the germline V gene, MDHEN is the CDR1 and SYDVKM is the CDR2. Between the V and J ends, shortened by 8 bases and 4 bases respectively, the junction contains 21 bases. The method behind the library was 5' RACE. Sequencer: NextSeq 500. The TCR library protocol attached a unique molecular identifier to each TCR cDNA molecule to allow correction of PCR and sequencing errors. On the authors' methods: TCR identification, UMI-based error correction and CDR3 extraction were all carried out with Decombinator tools. Expanded TCRs were defined as those above a frequency of 2 per 1,000, corresponding to the top 1% of the tumor frequency distribution. Renyi diversity was calculated using the R vegan package after each repertoire was subsampled 100 times to 5,000 TCRs. CDR3 similarity networks were built from amino acid triplet string-kernel similarity, with CDR3s being connected when pairwise similarity was above 0.82. TCRdb itself trimmed the public reads at Q25 with fastp, ran MiXCR and retained productive beta chains. Rows merge per CDR3 protein into single entries with the most common DNA and genes. The V and J calls reflect TCRdb's pipeline rather than the authors' work. This sample lists under 14,000 distinct CDR3 sequences; approximately 6.3% were detected once. The top ten clones comprise around 30% of the sample.

The sample's time point, from its label and the paper: sample taken at primary tumor resection. Donors were some 70 patients with early-stage, untreated non-small cell lung cancer from the lung TRACERx cohort. For TCR sequencing, whole RNA was extracted from tumor and nontumor lung tissue, or from cryopreserved PBMC samples, and no cell sorting was done. A patient was chosen for TCR sequencing only when enough RNA was available from at least two tumor regions. The sample holds many counts of this clonotype. Its cognate antigen has yet to be identified. Base qualities are not at hand, and no much larger clone is one base apart.

The chain is assembled from TRBV28 and TRBJ2-7; 6 matching bases give a weak D call of TRBD2. The sequence derives from a male donor with early-stage non-small cell lung cancer. Sequenced here: PBMCs, sampled at surgery. The DNA sequence reads TGTGCCAGCGGCCGACCGGCGGGGTTTAAGTACGAGCAGTACTTC. Its amino acids are CASGRPAGFKYEQYF.